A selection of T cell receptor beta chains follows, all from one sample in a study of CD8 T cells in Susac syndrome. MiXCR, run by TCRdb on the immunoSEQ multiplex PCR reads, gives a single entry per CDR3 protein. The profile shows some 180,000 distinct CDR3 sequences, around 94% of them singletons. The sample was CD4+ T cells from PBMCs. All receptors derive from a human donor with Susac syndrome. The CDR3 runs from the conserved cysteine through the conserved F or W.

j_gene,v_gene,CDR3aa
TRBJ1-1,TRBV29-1,CSVGTEMNTEAFF
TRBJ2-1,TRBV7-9,CASSLGLAGSRAYNEQFF
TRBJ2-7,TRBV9,CASSRDPTSSYEQYF
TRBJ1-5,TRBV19,CASSEGQVNQPQHF
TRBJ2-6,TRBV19,CASGAKRSGANVLTF
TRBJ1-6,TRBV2,CASSERWTGVSSYNSPLHF
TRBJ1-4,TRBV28,CASSFSYLTNEKLFF
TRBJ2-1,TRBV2,CASSDVGGSWDEQFF
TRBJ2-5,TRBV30,CAWSRGRETQYF
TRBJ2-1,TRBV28,CASSLWASGIAYNEQFF
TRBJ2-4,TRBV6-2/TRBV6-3,CASSWTSGSPWAKNIQYF
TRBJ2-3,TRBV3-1,CASSQVSPFGGPDTQYF
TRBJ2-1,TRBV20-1,CSASGNNEQFF
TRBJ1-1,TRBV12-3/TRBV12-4,CASSLALTEAFF
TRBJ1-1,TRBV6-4,CASSEEAGSLAFF
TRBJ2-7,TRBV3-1,CASSQGLAGGTYEQYF
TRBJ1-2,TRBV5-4,CASSLKSGPPNYGYTF
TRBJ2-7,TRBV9,CASSPRTGTNEQYF
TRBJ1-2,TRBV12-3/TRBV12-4,CASSLMATNYGYTF
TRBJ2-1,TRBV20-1,CSGRGHSSYNEQFF
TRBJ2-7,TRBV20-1,CSARNPTGTDVYEQYF
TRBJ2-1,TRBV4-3,CASSQGRFRYNEQFF
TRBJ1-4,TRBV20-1,CSGQTGGNEKLFF
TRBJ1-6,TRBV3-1,CASSQGYNSPLHF
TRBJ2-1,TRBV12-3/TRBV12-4,CASTGPGNEQFF
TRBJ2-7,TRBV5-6,CASSLLTGGSYEQYF
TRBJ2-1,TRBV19,CASSMGLALADEQFF
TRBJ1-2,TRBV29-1,CSAGRDSPSADYGYTF
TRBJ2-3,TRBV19,CASTRGTAFTDTQYF
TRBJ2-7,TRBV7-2,CASSSYAGPYEQYF
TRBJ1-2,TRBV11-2,CASSFGGGYGYTF
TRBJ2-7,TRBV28,CASSLQSEQYF
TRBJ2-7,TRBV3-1,CASSRILSSSYEQYF
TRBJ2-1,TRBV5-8,CASSSSGSSYNEQFF
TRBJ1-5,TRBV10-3,CAISAGGARQPQHF
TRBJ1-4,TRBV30,CAWSEGQPNEKLFF
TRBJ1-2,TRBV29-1,CSVEPTDGYTF
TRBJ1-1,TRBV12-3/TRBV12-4,CASSPPGQGLGTEAFF
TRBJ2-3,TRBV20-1,CSAPNRLAGADTQYF
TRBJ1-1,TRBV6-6,CASSYSRGGKAEAFF
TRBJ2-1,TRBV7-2,CASSSSGRISNEQFF
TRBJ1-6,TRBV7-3,CASSKGGGSPLHF
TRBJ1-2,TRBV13,CASSLERERGYTF